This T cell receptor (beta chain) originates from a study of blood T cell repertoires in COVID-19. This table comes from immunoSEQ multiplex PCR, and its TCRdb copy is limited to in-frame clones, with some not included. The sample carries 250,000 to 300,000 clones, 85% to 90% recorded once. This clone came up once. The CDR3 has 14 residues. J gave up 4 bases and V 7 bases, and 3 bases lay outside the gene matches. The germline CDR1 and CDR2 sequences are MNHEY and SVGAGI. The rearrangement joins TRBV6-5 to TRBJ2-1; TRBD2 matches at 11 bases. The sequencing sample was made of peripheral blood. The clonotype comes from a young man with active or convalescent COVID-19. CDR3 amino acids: CASKGTSGYNEQFF. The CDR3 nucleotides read TGTGCCAGCAAGGGGACTAGCGGTTACAATGAGCAGTTCTTC.